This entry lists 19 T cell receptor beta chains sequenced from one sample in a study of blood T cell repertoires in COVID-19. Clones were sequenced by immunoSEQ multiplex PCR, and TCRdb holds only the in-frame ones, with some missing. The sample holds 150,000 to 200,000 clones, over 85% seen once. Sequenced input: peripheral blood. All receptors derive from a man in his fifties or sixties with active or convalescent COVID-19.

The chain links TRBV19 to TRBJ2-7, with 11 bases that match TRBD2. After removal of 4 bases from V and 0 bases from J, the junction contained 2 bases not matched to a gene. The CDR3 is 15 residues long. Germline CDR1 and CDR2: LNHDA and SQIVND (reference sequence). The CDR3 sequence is CASSRTSGSSYEQYF. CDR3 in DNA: TGTGCCAGTAGTAGAACTAGCGGGAGCTCCTACGAGCAGTACTTC.

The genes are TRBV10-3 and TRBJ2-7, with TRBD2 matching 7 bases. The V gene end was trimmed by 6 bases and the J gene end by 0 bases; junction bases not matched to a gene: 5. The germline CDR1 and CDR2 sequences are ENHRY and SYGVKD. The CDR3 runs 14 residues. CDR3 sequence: CAIRPAGSSYEQYF. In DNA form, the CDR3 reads TGTGCCATCAGACCAGCGGGAAGCTCCTACGAGCAGTACTTC.

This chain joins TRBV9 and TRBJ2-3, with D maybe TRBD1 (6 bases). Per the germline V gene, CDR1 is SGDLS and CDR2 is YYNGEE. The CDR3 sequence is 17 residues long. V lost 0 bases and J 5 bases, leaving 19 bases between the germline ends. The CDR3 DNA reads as TGTGCCAGCAGCGTAGGGGTCGGGACACCCTTGGGAGATACGCAGTATTTT. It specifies CASSVGVGTPLGDTQYF.

CDR3 sequence reads: CASSLDKNTEAFF. The CDR3 coding sequence is TGTGCCAGCTCACTGGACAAGAACACTGAAGCTTTCTTT. This chain joins TRBV18 and TRBJ1-1; D might be TRBD1 (5 bases). With 4 bases removed from V and 1 base from J, the gap between germline ends came to 7 bases. The germline gives CDR1 KGHSH, CDR2 LQKENI. The CDR3 loop spans 13 amino acids.

The CDR3: CASSGQGAGGYTF. The CDR3 DNA is TGTGCCAGCAGCGGACAGGGGGCTGGTGGCTACACCTTC. The rearrangement uses TRBV5-6 and TRBJ1-2; 11 nucleotides align to TRBD1. Germline CDR1 is SGHDT and CDR2 is YYEEEE. CDR3 length: 13 amino acids. Germline trimming cut 4 bases from V and 7 bases from J; bases unmatched to any gene: 3.

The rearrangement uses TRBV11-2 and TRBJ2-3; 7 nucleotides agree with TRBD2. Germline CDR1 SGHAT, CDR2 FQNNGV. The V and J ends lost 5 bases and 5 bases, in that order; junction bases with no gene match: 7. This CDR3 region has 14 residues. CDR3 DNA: TGTGCCAGCAGCCCTGCGGGAGTCGTAGATACGCAGTATTTT. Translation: CASSPAGVVDTQYF. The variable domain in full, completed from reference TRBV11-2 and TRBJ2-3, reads EAGVAQSPRYKIIEKRQSVAFWCNPISGHATLYWYQQILGQGPKLLIQFQNNGVVDDSQLPKDRFSAERLKGVDSTLKIQPAKLEDSAVYLCASSPAGVVDTQYFGPGTRLTVL.

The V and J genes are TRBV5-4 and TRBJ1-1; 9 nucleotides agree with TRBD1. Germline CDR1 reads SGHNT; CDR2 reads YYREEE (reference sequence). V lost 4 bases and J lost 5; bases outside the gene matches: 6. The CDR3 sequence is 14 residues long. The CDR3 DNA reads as TGTGCCAGCAGCAAACAGGGGGCTCGGACTGAAGCTTTCTTT. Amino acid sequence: CASSKQGARTEAFF.

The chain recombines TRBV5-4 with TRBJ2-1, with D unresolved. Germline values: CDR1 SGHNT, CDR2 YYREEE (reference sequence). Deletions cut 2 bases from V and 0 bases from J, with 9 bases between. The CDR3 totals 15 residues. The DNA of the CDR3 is TGTGCCAGCAGCTTTGGCCAGGCCTCCTACAATGAGCAGTTCTTC. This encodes CASSFGQASYNEQFF.

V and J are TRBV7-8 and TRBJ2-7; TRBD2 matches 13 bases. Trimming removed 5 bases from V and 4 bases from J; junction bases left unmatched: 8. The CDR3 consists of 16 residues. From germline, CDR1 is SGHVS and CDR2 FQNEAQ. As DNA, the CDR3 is TGTGCCAGCAGCCCAACTAGCGGGAGGGCCAAGTACGAGCAGTACTTC. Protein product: CASSPTSGRAKYEQYF.

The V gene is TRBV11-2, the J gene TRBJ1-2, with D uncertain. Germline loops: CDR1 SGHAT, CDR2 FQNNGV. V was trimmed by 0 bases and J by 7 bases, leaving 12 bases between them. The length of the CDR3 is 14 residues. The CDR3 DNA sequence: TGTGCCAGCAGCTTAGAGGAGGGAGGTAGTGGCTACACCTTC. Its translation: CASSLEEGGSGYTF.

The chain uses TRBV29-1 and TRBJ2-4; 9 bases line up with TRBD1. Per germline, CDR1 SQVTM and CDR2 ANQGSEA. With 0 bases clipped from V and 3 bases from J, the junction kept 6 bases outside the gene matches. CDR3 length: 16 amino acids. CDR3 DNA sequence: TGCAGCGTTGAAGATGGGACAGGGTACGACAAAAACATTCAGTACTTC. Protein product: CSVEDGTGYDKNIQYF.

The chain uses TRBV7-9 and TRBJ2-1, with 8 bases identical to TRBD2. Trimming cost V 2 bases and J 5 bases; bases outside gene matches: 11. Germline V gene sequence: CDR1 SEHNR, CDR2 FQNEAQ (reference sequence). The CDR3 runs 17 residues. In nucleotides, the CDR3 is TGTGCCAGCAGCTTATTTACCGGGACTAGAAACCACAATGAGCAGTTCTTC. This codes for CASSLFTGTRNHNEQFF.

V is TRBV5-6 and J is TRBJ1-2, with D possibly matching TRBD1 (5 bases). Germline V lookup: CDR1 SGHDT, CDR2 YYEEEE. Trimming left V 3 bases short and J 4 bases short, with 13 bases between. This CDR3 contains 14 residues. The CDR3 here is CASSWLGPTYGYTF. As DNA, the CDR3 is TGTGCCAGCAGCTGGTTGGGGCCAACCTATGGCTACACCTTC.

Here the CDR3 DNA reads TGTGCCAGCAGCCATAACAGGGGTGATAATTCACCCCTCCACTTT. Translated: CASSHNRGDNSPLHF. The V gene is TRBV3-1 (or the pseudogene TRBV3-2), the J gene TRBJ1-6, with 7 bases matching TRBD1. Trimming removed 3 bases from V and 5 bases from J; junction bases left unmatched: 4. Germline lookup yields CDR1 LGHDT and CDR2 YNNKEL (reference sequence). The CDR3 is 15 amino acids.

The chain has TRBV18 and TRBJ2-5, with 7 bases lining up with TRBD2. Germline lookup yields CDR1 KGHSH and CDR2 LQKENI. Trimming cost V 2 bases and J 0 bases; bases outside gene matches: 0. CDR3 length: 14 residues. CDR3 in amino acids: CASSPGLDQETQYF. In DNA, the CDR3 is TGTGCCAGCTCACCAGGACTAGACCAAGAGACCCAGTACTTC.

Here the CDR3 reads CAISERLAGSTDTQYF. CDR3 bases: TGTGCCATCAGTGAGCGACTAGCGGGGAGCACAGATACGCAGTATTTT. V is TRBV10-3 and J is TRBJ2-3, with 11 nucleotides matching TRBD2. CDR3 size: 16 residues. Germline CDR1 reads ENHRY; CDR2 reads SYGVKD. V was pared by 2 bases and J by 0 bases, with 1 base of the junction left unmatched.

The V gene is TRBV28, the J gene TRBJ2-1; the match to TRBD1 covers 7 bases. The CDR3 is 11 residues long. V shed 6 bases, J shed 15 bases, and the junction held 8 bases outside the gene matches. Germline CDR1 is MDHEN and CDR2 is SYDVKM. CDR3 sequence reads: CASSQQGIWFF. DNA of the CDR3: TGTGCCAGCAGCCAACAGGGGATATGGTTCTTC. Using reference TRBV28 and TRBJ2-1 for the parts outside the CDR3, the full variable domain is DVKVTQSSRYLVKRTGEKVFLECVQDMDHENMFWYRQDPGLGLRLIYFSYDVKMKEKGDIPEGYSVSREKKERFSLILESASTNQTSMYLCASSQQGIWFFGPGTRLTVL.

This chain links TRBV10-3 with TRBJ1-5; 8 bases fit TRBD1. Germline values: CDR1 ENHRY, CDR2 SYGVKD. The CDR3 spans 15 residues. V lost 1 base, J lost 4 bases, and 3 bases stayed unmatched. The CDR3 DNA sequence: TGTGCCATCAGTGAGTTGACAGGGGAGAATCAGCCCCAGCATTTT. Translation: CAISELTGENQPQHF.

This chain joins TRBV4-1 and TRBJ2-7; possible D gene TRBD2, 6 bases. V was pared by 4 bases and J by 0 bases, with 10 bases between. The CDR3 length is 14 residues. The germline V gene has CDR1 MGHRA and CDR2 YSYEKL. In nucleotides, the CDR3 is TGCGCCAGCAGCCTAGCGGTTAGCTCCTACGAGCAGTACTTC. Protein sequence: CASSLAVSSYEQYF.